The rows below give T cell receptor beta chains drawn from one sample of a study of CD8 T cells in cerebrospinal fluid in Alzheimer's disease. After re-calling the 10x single-cell sequencing reads, TCRdb lists one entry per CDR3 protein, DNA absent. The repertoire table contains over a thousand distinct CDR3 sequences. Source material: cerebrospinal fluid. These receptors all stem from a human donor with Parkinson's disease. Both conserved end residues are part of each CDR3. Fields, in order: V gene, J gene, clone size, CDR3 protein. Only some rows state a clone size, as once, few, many or a class for expanded clones.

v_gene: TRBV20-1
j_gene: TRBJ2-5
abundance: -
CDR3aa: CSALGGQGETQYF

v_gene: TRBV27
j_gene: TRBJ1-1
abundance: -
CDR3aa: CASSWGGQGNTEAFF

v_gene: TRBV5-4
j_gene: TRBJ2-3
abundance: -
CDR3aa: CASSLDLAGGRTDTQYF

v_gene: TRBV12-3/TRBV12-4
j_gene: TRBJ1-6
abundance: medium-sized
CDR3aa: CASSPQGGNSPLHF

v_gene: TRBV27
j_gene: TRBJ1-2
abundance: medium-sized
CDR3aa: CASSSPFTTGTRGYTF

v_gene: TRBV18
j_gene: TRBJ1-3
abundance: -
CDR3aa: CASSPQGNTGNTIYF

v_gene: TRBV7-3
j_gene: TRBJ2-1
abundance: medium-sized
CDR3aa: CASSALGGSSNEQFF

v_gene: TRBV4-1
j_gene: TRBJ2-4
abundance: -
CDR3aa: CASSQLGQGAKNIQYF

v_gene: TRBV28
j_gene: TRBJ1-1
abundance: medium-sized
CDR3aa: CASSSRGTSNTEAFF

v_gene: TRBV20-1
j_gene: TRBJ1-2
abundance: -
CDR3aa: CSARTANYGYTF

v_gene: TRBV19
j_gene: TRBJ2-7
abundance: medium-sized
CDR3aa: CASSVTTGGEQYF

v_gene: TRBV5-5
j_gene: TRBJ2-6
abundance: medium-sized
CDR3aa: CASSQSGANVLTF

v_gene: TRBV6-5
j_gene: TRBJ2-1
abundance: large
CDR3aa: CASRLFRSGGAYNEQFF

v_gene: TRBV5-1
j_gene: TRBJ2-5
abundance: medium-sized
CDR3aa: CASSLIGTSGETQYF

v_gene: TRBV4-1
j_gene: TRBJ2-3
abundance: -
CDR3aa: CASSQNPADTQYF

v_gene: TRBV20-1
j_gene: TRBJ2-2
abundance: medium-sized
CDR3aa: CSAETGTGAAGELFF

v_gene: TRBV2
j_gene: TRBJ1-1
abundance: -
CDR3aa: CASGGTGGTEAFF

v_gene: TRBV5-4
j_gene: TRBJ2-7
abundance: -
CDR3aa: CASSSLNYEQYF

v_gene: TRBV7-9
j_gene: TRBJ2-1
abundance: -
CDR3aa: CASSLDGTGWGSLAGDQQFF

v_gene: TRBV9
j_gene: TRBJ2-1
abundance: large
CDR3aa: CASSASVLAGGHNEQFF

v_gene: TRBV20-1
j_gene: TRBJ2-2
abundance: large
CDR3aa: CSARDFTGTSGSFAGELFF

v_gene: TRBV2
j_gene: TRBJ2-7
abundance: medium-sized
CDR3aa: CATRSGSFSYEQYF

v_gene: TRBV20-1
j_gene: TRBJ1-2
abundance: medium-sized
CDR3aa: CSARDREDAGYGYTF

v_gene: TRBV5-3
j_gene: TRBJ1-5
abundance: -
CDR3aa: CARSFAPCVRGSPSIF

v_gene: TRBV12-3/TRBV12-4
j_gene: TRBJ2-5
abundance: medium-sized
CDR3aa: CASSLGKPSGRFQETQYF

v_gene: TRBV7-3
j_gene: TRBJ2-3
abundance: medium-sized
CDR3aa: CASSPTGRPQYF

v_gene: TRBV20-1
j_gene: TRBJ2-5
abundance: medium-sized
CDR3aa: CSARARETQYF

v_gene: TRBV20-1
j_gene: TRBJ2-1
abundance: medium-sized
CDR3aa: CSAEWAGLDNEQFF

v_gene: TRBV6-2/TRBV6-3
j_gene: TRBJ1-1
abundance: medium-sized
CDR3aa: CASSYAFPRTHNTEAFF

v_gene: TRBV19
j_gene: TRBJ1-1
abundance: medium-sized
CDR3aa: CASSRTGSSMNTEAFF

v_gene: TRBV7-3
j_gene: TRBJ2-1
abundance: medium-sized
CDR3aa: CASSLRQARVNEQFF

v_gene: TRBV7-3
j_gene: TRBJ2-1
abundance: medium-sized
CDR3aa: CASSVTGLAGTAVNEQFF

v_gene: TRBV6-4
j_gene: TRBJ1-4
abundance: -
CDR3aa: CASRPRGQGGDEKLFF

v_gene: TRBV4-1
j_gene: TRBJ1-6
abundance: medium-sized
CDR3aa: CASSPGTLTNSPLHF

v_gene: TRBV2
j_gene: TRBJ1-1
abundance: medium-sized
CDR3aa: CASSEPSTGVTEAFF

v_gene: TRBV18
j_gene: TRBJ1-2
abundance: medium-sized
CDR3aa: CASSPTEGTGGYTF

v_gene: TRBV24-1
j_gene: TRBJ2-7
abundance: medium-sized
CDR3aa: CATSDSGTGDYEQYF

v_gene: TRBV21-1
j_gene: TRBJ2-7
abundance: medium-sized
CDR3aa: CASIAGTECDEQYF